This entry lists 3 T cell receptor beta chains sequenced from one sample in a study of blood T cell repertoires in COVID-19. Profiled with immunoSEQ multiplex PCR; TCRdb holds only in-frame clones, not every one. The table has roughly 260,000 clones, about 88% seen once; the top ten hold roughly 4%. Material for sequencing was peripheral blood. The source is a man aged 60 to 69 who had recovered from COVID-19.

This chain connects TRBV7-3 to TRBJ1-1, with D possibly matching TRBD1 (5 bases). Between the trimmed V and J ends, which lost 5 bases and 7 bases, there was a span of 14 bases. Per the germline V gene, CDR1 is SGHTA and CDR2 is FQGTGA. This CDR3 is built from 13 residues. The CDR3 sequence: CASSLRPTDEAFF. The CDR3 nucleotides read TGTGCCAGCAGCCTACGACCGACAGATGAAGCTTTCTTT.

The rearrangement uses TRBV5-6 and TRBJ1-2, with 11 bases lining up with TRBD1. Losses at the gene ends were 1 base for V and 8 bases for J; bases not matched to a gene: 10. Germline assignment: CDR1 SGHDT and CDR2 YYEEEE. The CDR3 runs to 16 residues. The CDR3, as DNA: TGTGCCAGCAGCTTGATTCCGGACAGGGGGCCTCGAGGCTACACCTTC. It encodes CASSLIPDRGPRGYTF.

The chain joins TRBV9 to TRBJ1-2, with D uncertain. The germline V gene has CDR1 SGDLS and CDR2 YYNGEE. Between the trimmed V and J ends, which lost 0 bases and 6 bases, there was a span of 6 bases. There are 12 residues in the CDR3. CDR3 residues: CASSVVGNGYTF. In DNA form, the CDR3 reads TGTGCCAGCAGCGTAGTCGGGAATGGCTACACCTTC.